A single sample is the source of the 13 T cell receptor beta chains below, sequenced in a study of shared clonotypes between healthy human individuals. Assay used: immunoSEQ multiplex PCR; TCRdb lists only in-frame clones, some missing. The table shows 2 million to 2.5 million clones, with approximately 90% occurring only once. Sequenced: naive CD4+ T cells from PBMCs. As for subset: CD45RA+ positively selected. Receptor source: a man in his late teens or twenties in good health. Some clones in this sample may be carry-over from other donors' samples.

The chain links TRBV5-5 to TRBJ1-6; weak D call: TRBD1 (6 bases). The V end was cut by 4 bases, the J end by 8 bases, with 16 bases between. The germline V gene encodes CDR1 SGHKS and CDR2 YYEKEE (reference sequence). CDR3 length: 15 residues. The CDR3 DNA sequence: TGTGCCAGCAGCACCGACAGGTCACGGGATTCACCCCTCCACTTT. Protein: CASSTDRSRDSPLHF.

As DNA, the CDR3 is TGTGCCAGTAGTACCCGCTGGATTACAGAGCCCCAGCATTTT. This codes for CASSTRWITEPQHF. The chain links TRBV19 to TRBJ1-5; D uncertain. The germline V gene has CDR1 LNHDA and CDR2 SQIVND (reference sequence). Trimming removed 4 bases from V and 8 bases from J, with 15 bases in between. There are 14 residues in the CDR3.

The CDR3 protein is CASRGRIRDAGANVLTF. The CDR3, as DNA: TGTGCCAGCCGGGGCCGAATCAGGGATGCTGGGGCCAACGTCCTGACTTTC. The genes are TRBV28 and TRBJ2-6; D could derive from TRBD1 or TRBD2 (5 bases each). Germline loops: CDR1 MDHEN, CDR2 SYDVKM. The CDR3 totals 17 residues. Trimming took 8 bases from V and 2 from J, leaving 19 bases between them.

This chain links TRBV5-1 with TRBJ2-7, with 7 bases aligning to TRBD1. The CDR3 has 15 amino acids. After removal of 5 bases from V and 2 bases from J, the junction contained 10 bases not matched to a gene. Germline-derived CDR1 and CDR2 are SGHRS and YFSETQ. The DNA for the CDR3 is TGCGCCAGCAGTAGGGGGCAGGGAAATCCCTACGAGCAGTACTTC. Translation: CASSRGQGNPYEQYF.

This clone has just one count. The chain employs TRBV5-1 and TRBJ2-7; TRBD2 matches at 7 bases. J gave up 0 bases and V 0 bases, and 9 bases lay outside the gene matches. The CDR3 is made up of 17 amino acids. In germline, CDR1 is SGHRS, CDR2 YFSETQ. As DNA, the CDR3 is TGCGCCAGCAGCTTGGGAGGGGCGGGAGTTAGCTCCTACGAGCAGTACTTC. Its protein product is CASSLGGAGVSSYEQYF.

About this clone: The same CDR3 also results from other DNA sequences found in this sample. V gene TRBV19 combines with J gene TRBJ1-1; TRBD1 agrees at 7 bases. J was trimmed by 4 bases and V by 3 bases; bases with no gene match: 2. CDR3 size: 13 residues. Looked up from germline, CDR1 is LNHDA and CDR2 is SQIVND (reference sequence). CDR3 sequence reads: CASSIRGPTEAFF. The CDR3 DNA sequence: TGTGCCAGTAGTATTAGGGGGCCCACTGAAGCTTTCTTT. The whole variable domain, remainder taken from reference TRBV19 and TRBJ1-1, is DGGITQSPKYLFRKEGQNVTLSCEQNLNHDAMYWYRQDPGQGLRLIYYSQIVNDFQKGDIAEGYSVSREKKESFPLTVTSAQKNPTAFYLCASSIRGPTEAFFGQGTRLTVV.

The chain carries TRBV19 and TRBJ1-1, with no clear D. This CDR3 is 15 amino acids long. V lost 8 bases, J lost 1 base, and 17 bases lay in between. CDR1 LNHDA and CDR2 SQIVND come from the germline V gene (reference sequence). CDR3 amino acids: CASVKGRKGNTEAFF. CDR3 DNA sequence: TGTGCCAGTGTGAAAGGTCGAAAGGGGAACACTGAAGCTTTCTTT.

CDR3 region: CSGASGNEQFF. CDR3 sequence (DNA): TGCAGCGGGGCTAGCGGCAATGAGCAGTTCTTC. J is TRBJ2-1 and V is TRBV29-1; the match to TRBD2 covers 7 bases. V lost 7 bases to trimming and J lost 6 bases; unmatched junction nucleotides: 3. Germline V gene sequence: CDR1 SQVTM, CDR2 ANQGSEA. The CDR3 is 11 amino acids.

The gene calls are TRBV6-6 and TRBJ2-5; the D gene is possibly TRBD2 (5 bases). Germline-derived CDR1 and CDR2 are MNHNY and SVGAGI (reference sequence). The V and J ends lost 11 bases and 5 bases respectively, with 12 bases between them. This CDR3 region has 11 residues. The CDR3 reads CASRERETQYF. The CDR3 bases are TGTGCCTCACGCGAGCGGGAGACCCAGTACTTC.

CDR3 nucleotides: TGTGCCAGCGGGGCCCAGAAGACCCAGTACTTC. Protein product: CASGAQKTQYF. This sequence joins TRBV2 and TRBJ2-5; TRBD1 might be the D (5 bases). The germline gives CDR1 SNHLY, CDR2 FYNNEI. CDR3 length: 11 residues. Trimming stripped 8 bases from V and 6 bases from J, with 10 bases between.

This clone occurred once. The V gene is TRBV6-6, the J gene TRBJ1-5; D gene ambiguous. Germline V gene lookup returns CDR1 MNHNY and CDR2 SVGAGI (reference sequence). The CDR3 spans 13 residues. The germline V and J ends were trimmed by 2 bases and 5 bases, with 7 bases remaining between them. CDR3 in amino acids: CASSYGVDQPQHF. In nucleotides, the CDR3 is TGTGCCAGCAGTTACGGGGTGGATCAGCCCCAGCATTTT.

This chain uses TRBV19 with TRBJ2-2; weak D call: TRBD2 (5 bases). The CDR3 contains 15 residues. V was shortened by 1 base and J by 4 bases, with 10 bases between the two germline ends. Germline CDR1 reads LNHDA; CDR2 reads SQIVND (reference sequence). CDR3 amino acids: CASSIVPSLTGELFF. CDR3 coding DNA: TGTGCCAGTAGTATAGTCCCTAGCCTCACCGGGGAGCTGTTTTTT.

This clone has a single count. This chain uses TRBV7-9 with TRBJ2-5; D may be TRBD1 or TRBD2 (6 bases each). The CDR3 spans 13 residues. Trimming took 5 bases from V and 0 from J, leaving 7 bases between them. Germline values: CDR1 SEHNR, CDR2 FQNEAQ (reference sequence). In DNA, the CDR3 is TGTGCCAGCAGCCGGGGGCACCAAGAGACCCAGTACTTC. Protein: CASSRGHQETQYF.